This entry lists 3 T cell receptor beta chains sequenced from one sample in a study of shared clonotypes between healthy human individuals (dated by TCRdb to the early 2020s). CD8 naive samples were obtained by positive selection for CCR7 among CD45RO-negative cells, yielding a CD45RA+CCR7+ population from which TemRA cells were excluded. Libraries were built with the immunoSEQ multiplex PCR assay. The immuneACCESS repertoire file appears here via TCRdb, limited to in-frame rearrangements. These files lack a portion of the clones; in checked studies, under half of the deficit traces to unresolved V genes, and the cause of the others is not known. The sample table lists a few hundred thousand clones, roughly 95% of them with a count of one. Of the sample, roughly 0.1% is held by the ten largest clones. The material sequenced was naive CD8+ T cells sorted from blood. The intended sense of this specimen's cell subset or site label: CD45RA+CCR7+. The source is a woman aged 25 to 39 in good health.

The chain recombines TRBV29-1 with TRBJ2-3; D uncertain. The CDR3 covers 14 residues. Deletions cut 4 bases from V and 1 base from J, with 12 bases between. Germline-derived CDR1 and CDR2 are SQVTM and ANQGSEA. CDR3 bases: TGCAGCGTTGTTTGGGGTATGGGCACAGATACGCAGTATTTT. As protein: CSVVWGMGTDTQYF.

V gene TRBV6-5 combines with J gene TRBJ1-1, with no clear D. Germline CDR1 reads MNHEY; CDR2 reads SVGAGI. Trimming pared 3 bases from V and 3 bases from J, leaving 11 bases between. The CDR3 consists of 14 residues. The CDR3 sequence is CASSYGSTDTEAFF. The CDR3 region has the DNA TGTGCCAGCAGTTATGGATCTACGGACACTGAAGCTTTCTTT.

V is TRBV2 and J is TRBJ2-7; 9 nucleotides align to TRBD2. This CDR3 comprises 17 residues. The V and J ends lost 8 bases and 4 bases, in that order; junction bases with no gene match: 18. Germline values: CDR1 SNHLY, CDR2 FYNNEI. CDR3 nucleotides: TGTGCCAGCGAGATGGACAGCGCGGGAGGGTCCTCTTACGAGCAGTACTTC. Its translation is CASEMDSAGGSSYEQYF.